One sample yielded the 27 T cell receptor beta chains listed below, sequenced in a study of blood T cell repertoires in COVID-19 (dated by TCRdb to 2018 to 2020). The library was generated by the immunoSEQ multiplex PCR assay. This is the immuneACCESS table as TCRdb keeps it, with only in-frame sequences that have V and J called. A part of the clones is gone; compared with another copy, unresolved V genes explain less than half, and the rest is unexplained. The sample table holds 200,000 to 250,000 clones, of which roughly 85% were seen once. Roughly 2.2% of the sample is in the top ten clones. Sequencing input: peripheral blood. These receptors were collected from a woman in her sixties or seventies with COVID-19, enrolled during active disease.

The chain uses TRBV9 and TRBJ2-1; maybe TRBD1 (6 bases). There are 16 residues in the CDR3. The V end was cut by 4 bases, the J end by 2 bases, with 16 bases between. The germline gives CDR1 SGDLS, CDR2 YYNGEE. CDR3 in DNA: TGTGCCAGCAGCTTGACCGGGACACCAGCCTACAATGAGCAGTTCTTC. The encoded protein is CASSLTGTPAYNEQFF.

This clone was seen only once. The rearrangement joins TRBV15 to TRBJ1-1; 12 nucleotides agree with TRBD1. The germline gives CDR1 LNHNV, CDR2 YYDKDF (reference sequence). The CDR3 consists of 18 residues. Germline trimming cut 0 bases from V and 6 bases from J; bases unmatched to any gene: 11. CDR3 nucleotides: TGTGCCACCAGCAGAGATACGGGACAGGGGGCCCGCCGCGCTGAAGCTTTCTTT. It yields the protein CATSRDTGQGARRAEAFF.

The chain has TRBV11-3 and TRBJ1-4; D gene ambiguous. CDR1 is SGHNT and CDR2 is YENEEA in the germline V gene. V was clipped by 2 bases and J by 8 bases, with 9 bases between them. The CDR3 sequence is 13 residues long. The CDR3: CASSLSVREKLFF. The CDR3 nucleotides read TGTGCCAGCAGCTTAAGCGTTAGGGAAAAACTGTTTTTT. Complete variable domain (other parts from reference TRBV11-3 and TRBJ1-4): EAGVVQSPRYKIIEKKQPVAFWCNPISGHNTLYWYLQNLGQGPELLIRYENEEAVDDSQLPKDRFSAERLKGVDSTLKIQPAELGDSAVYLCASSLSVREKLFFGSGTQLSVL.

This clone was seen more than once but under ten times. The genes are TRBV3-1 (or the pseudogene TRBV3-2) and TRBJ1-1; no definite D call. Between the trimmed V and J ends, which lost 1 base and 0 bases, there was a span of 6 bases. The CDR3 runs to 14 residues. Germline lookup yields CDR1 LGHDT and CDR2 YNNKEL (reference sequence). CDR3 region: CASSQGHVNTEAFF. DNA for the CDR3: TGTGCCAGCAGCCAAGGACACGTGAACACTGAAGCTTTCTTT.

The genes are TRBV6-5 and TRBJ2-2, with TRBD2 as a possible D gene (6 bases). Germline-derived CDR1 and CDR2 are MNHEY and SVGAGI. There are 16 residues in the CDR3. V lost 0 bases, J lost 0 bases, and 8 bases lay in between. The CDR3 loop is CASSYSLASNTGELFF. The CDR3 bases are TGTGCCAGCAGTTACTCACTAGCCTCGAACACCGGGGAGCTGTTTTTT.

This clone was counted a single time. This chain connects TRBV9 to TRBJ2-2, with 7 bases identical to TRBD1. From germline, CDR1 is SGDLS and CDR2 YYNGEE. CDR3 length: 16 amino acids. J was trimmed by 2 bases and V by 2 bases; bases with no gene match: 6. The CDR3 spells CASSVTGTANTGELFF. The CDR3, as DNA: TGTGCCAGCAGCGTTACCGGGACAGCTAACACCGGGGAGCTGTTTTTT.

This clone was picked up a small number of times. This chain links TRBV7-9 with TRBJ1-2, with 9 bases fitting TRBD1. Germline CDR1 is SEHNR and CDR2 is FQNEAQ (reference sequence). This CDR3 contains 14 residues. J was trimmed by 11 bases and V by 5 bases; bases with no gene match: 12. CDR3 loop: CASSPLRQGGPYTF. The DNA for the CDR3 is TGTGCCAGCAGCCCCTTGAGACAGGGGGGTCCATACACCTTC.

This chain uses TRBV11-2 with TRBJ1-6, with 10 bases lining up with TRBD1. The CDR3 totals 15 residues. Germline CDR1 and CDR2: SGHAT and FQNNGV. The V and J ends lost 5 bases and 6 bases, in that order; junction bases with no gene match: 4. The CDR3 is CASSRTGGSNSPLHF. The DNA for the CDR3 is TGTGCCAGCAGCCGGACAGGGGGATCTAATTCACCCCTCCACTTT.

The chain employs TRBV30 and TRBJ2-3; the match to TRBD2 covers 11 bases. V lost 5 bases, J lost 5 bases, and 6 bases stayed unmatched. CDR3 length equals 14 residues. The germline gives CDR1 GTSNPN, CDR2 SVGIG (reference sequence). The CDR3 region is CAWRIAGGRDTQYF. In DNA form, the CDR3 reads TGTGCCTGGCGGATAGCGGGAGGGCGAGATACGCAGTATTTT.

J is TRBJ1-1 and V is TRBV7-9; maybe TRBD1 (6 bases). The V end was cut by 1 base, the J end by 1 base, with 10 bases between. Germline CDR1 reads SEHNR; CDR2 reads FQNEAQ (reference sequence). The CDR3 has 15 amino acids. CDR3 sequence: CASSLGDRTNTEAFF. CDR3 coding DNA: TGTGCCAGCAGCTTAGGCGACAGGACGAACACTGAAGCTTTCTTT. The full variable domain, its missing parts supplied by reference TRBV7-9 and TRBJ1-1, is DTGVSQNPRHKITKRGQNVTFRCDPISEHNRLYWYRQTLGQGPEFLTYFQNEAQLEKSRLLSDRFSAERPKGSFSTLEIQRTEQGDSAMYLCASSLGDRTNTEAFFGQGTRLTVV.

This chain connects TRBV19 to TRBJ1-1; 8 positions match TRBD1. Germline trimming cut 7 bases from V and 5 bases from J; bases unmatched to any gene: 30. Germline V lookup: CDR1 LNHDA, CDR2 SQIVND (reference sequence). The CDR3 has 21 residues. In DNA form, the CDR3 reads TGTGCCAGTATAAGGGGACCTCAACCAACCGGGACAGGAAAGAGAGAAACTGAAGCTTTCTTT. Protein product: CASIRGPQPTGTGKRETEAFF.

This clone was seen just once. V and J are TRBV7-2 and TRBJ2-3, with 8 bases that match TRBD2. This CDR3 is built from 15 residues. Germline assignment: CDR1 SGHTA and CDR2 FQGNSA. Germline trimming cut 5 bases from V and 0 bases from J; bases unmatched to any gene: 4. The CDR3 reads CASSTTSASTDTQYF. CDR3 nucleotide sequence: TGTGCCAGCAGCACGACTAGCGCGAGCACAGATACGCAGTATTTT.

This rearrangement joins TRBV28 to TRBJ1-2; D is perhaps TRBD1 (6 bases). CDR3 length equals 12 residues. V lost 5 bases and J 5 bases, leaving 9 bases between the germline ends. The germline gives CDR1 MDHEN, CDR2 SYDVKM. The CDR3 DNA reads TGTGCCAGCAGTCCAGGGGCATATGGCTACACCTTC. Protein product: CASSPGAYGYTF.

Worth noting for this clone: Other DNA variants within this sample encode the same CDR3. V and J are TRBV6-2 or TRBV6-3 and TRBJ1-2, with D tentatively TRBD1 (5 bases). V lost 0 bases and J 7 bases, leaving 9 bases between the germline ends. The germline gives CDR1 MNHEY, CDR2 SVGEGT. This CDR3 region has 13 residues. CDR3 nucleotides: TGTGCCAGCAGTTACTCTGGGGCTTTTGGCTACACCTTC. Translation gives CASSYSGAFGYTF.

The sample holds a few counts of this clone. The chain carries TRBV11-2 and TRBJ2-1, with D uncertain. This CDR3 is 15 amino acids long. The germline V and J ends were trimmed by 8 bases and 0 bases, with 14 bases remaining between them. CDR1 SGHAT and CDR2 FQNNGV come from the germline V gene. This CDR3 is CASQSGSSSYNEQFF. In nucleotides, the CDR3 is TGTGCCAGCCAGTCAGGTTCAAGCTCCTACAATGAGCAGTTCTTC.

The gene calls are TRBV7-2 and TRBJ2-3; 10 nucleotides match TRBD1. This CDR3 has 14 amino acids. The germline V gene encodes CDR1 SGHTA and CDR2 FQGNSA. The J segment lost 3 bases and the V segment lost 4 bases, leaving 1 base of the junction unmatched. The CDR3 protein is CASSSGQGTDTQYF. CDR3 DNA: TGTGCCAGCAGCTCGGGACAGGGGACAGATACGCAGTATTTT.

On this clone: No conserved phenylalanine or tryptophan is present at the end of the CDR3, so a read error is the likely explanation. No DNA is shown, since the ends of the CDR3 on it are uncertain; the CDR3 is the one TCRdb lists. This sequence joins TRBV15 and TRBJ1-2. CDR1 LNHNV and CDR2 YYDKDF come from the germline V gene (reference sequence). The CDR3 extends over 11 residues, inclusive of both ends. This CDR3 is CATSRDTAAAL.

This chain links TRBV15 with TRBJ2-2; tentatively, D is TRBD1 (5 bases). V was clipped by 0 bases and J by 7 bases, with 18 bases between them. Germline V gene lookup returns CDR1 LNHNV and CDR2 YYDKDF (reference sequence). This CDR3 has 17 amino acids. This chain's CDR3 is CATSRDGPGRFGGELFF. CDR3 DNA sequence: TGTGCCACCAGCAGAGATGGGCCAGGGCGTTTCGGCGGGGAGCTGTTTTTT.

V gene TRBV7-2 combines with J gene TRBJ1-2, with 7 nucleotides matching TRBD1. CDR3 size: 15 residues. Germline V CDR1 and CDR2: SGHTA, FQGNSA. J gave up 2 bases and V 5 bases, and 8 bases lay outside the gene matches. The CDR3 is CASSPQTGTNYGYTF. The CDR3 DNA reads as TGTGCCAGCAGCCCCCAGACAGGGACCAACTATGGCTACACCTTC. Combining the CDR3 with reference TRBV7-2 and TRBJ1-2 gives the whole variable domain GAGVSQSPSNKVTEKGKDVELRCDPISGHTALYWYRQSLGQGLEFLIYFQGNSAPDKSGLPSDRFSAERTGGSVSTLTIQRTQQEDSAVYLCASSPQTGTNYGYTFGSGTRLTVV.

This clone has more than one count but fewer than ten. The rearrangement uses TRBV7-3 and TRBJ2-3, with 9 nucleotides matching TRBD1. The V gene end was trimmed by 4 bases and the J gene end by 2 bases; junction bases not matched to a gene: 10. Germline CDR1 is SGHTA and CDR2 is FQGTGA. This CDR3 comprises 17 residues. This chain's CDR3 is CASSSGQGSEVTDTQYF. For the CDR3, the DNA is TGTGCCAGCAGCTCGGGACAGGGATCGGAGGTCACAGATACGCAGTATTTT.

Note on this clone: Mismatch with germline at one junction end may stem from a read error. The V gene is TRBV7-7, the J gene TRBJ2-3, with 12 bases that match TRBD2. The CDR3 extends over 15 amino acids. The germline CDR1 and CDR2 sequences are SSHAT and FNYEAQ (reference sequence). The CDR3: CASSRLAGAIDTQYF. For the CDR3, the DNA is TGTGCTAGCAGTCGACTAGCGGGAGCAATAGATACGCAGTATTTT.

The chain carries TRBV6-4 and TRBJ2-3; 10 bases are a match to TRBD1. V lost 3 bases and J lost 4; bases outside the gene matches: 1. CDR3 length equals 14 residues. Germline-derived CDR1 and CDR2 are MRHNA and SNTAGT. The CDR3 is CASSEGQGADTQYF. The CDR3 coding sequence is TGTGCCAGCAGTGAAGGACAGGGGGCAGATACGCAGTATTTT.

V and J are TRBV7-2 and TRBJ2-2; 7 bases align to TRBD1. Trimming removed 1 base from V and 4 bases from J; junction bases left unmatched: 6. CDR3 length equals 16 residues. The germline V gene encodes CDR1 SGHTA and CDR2 FQGNSA. The CDR3 bases are TGTGCCAGCAGCTTAGGACGGCAGGGGGTCACCGGGGAGCTGTTTTTT. Its translation is CASSLGRQGVTGELFF.

This clone appeared a single time. The CDR3 spells CASSLEALPGEQYF. CDR3 bases: TGTGCCAGCAGCTTGGAGGCCCTCCCGGGGGAGCAGTACTTC. This chain uses TRBV5-6 with TRBJ2-7; weak D call: TRBD2 (5 bases). Germline assignment: CDR1 SGHDT and CDR2 YYEEEE. CDR3 length equals 14 residues. Trimming took 0 bases from V and 7 from J, leaving 14 bases between them.

V usage is TRBV5-4 and J usage is TRBJ2-5; the D gene is possibly TRBD2 (7 bases). V was cut by 0 bases and J by 4 bases, with 13 bases left in between. The CDR3 covers 15 residues. Germline-derived CDR1 and CDR2 are SGHNT and YYREEE (reference sequence). The CDR3 protein is CASSLAWGGAETQYF. CDR3 DNA: TGTGCCAGCAGCTTGGCGTGGGGGGGGGCAGAGACCCAGTACTTC.

The chain is built from TRBV2 and TRBJ1-3; no firm D call. Germline assignment: CDR1 SNHLY and CDR2 FYNNEI. This CDR3 contains 15 residues. The germline V and J ends were trimmed by 6 bases and 4 bases, with 16 bases remaining between them. The CDR3 loop reads CASSQMGPWGNTIYF. The CDR3 DNA is TGTGCCAGCAGCCAAATGGGCCCGTGGGGAAACACCATATATTTT.

This clone appeared once. The gene calls are TRBV6-2 or TRBV6-3 and TRBJ2-1; D might be TRBD2 (6 bases). The germline V gene encodes CDR1 MNHEY and CDR2 SVGEGT. Trimming shortened V by 4 bases and J by 10 bases, and 17 bases separated the two germline ends. The CDR3 is 14 residues long. In DNA, the CDR3 is TGTGCCAGCAGTTTGATAGGGGCTGGAGGGGAGCAGTTCTTC. Protein sequence: CASSLIGAGGEQFF.